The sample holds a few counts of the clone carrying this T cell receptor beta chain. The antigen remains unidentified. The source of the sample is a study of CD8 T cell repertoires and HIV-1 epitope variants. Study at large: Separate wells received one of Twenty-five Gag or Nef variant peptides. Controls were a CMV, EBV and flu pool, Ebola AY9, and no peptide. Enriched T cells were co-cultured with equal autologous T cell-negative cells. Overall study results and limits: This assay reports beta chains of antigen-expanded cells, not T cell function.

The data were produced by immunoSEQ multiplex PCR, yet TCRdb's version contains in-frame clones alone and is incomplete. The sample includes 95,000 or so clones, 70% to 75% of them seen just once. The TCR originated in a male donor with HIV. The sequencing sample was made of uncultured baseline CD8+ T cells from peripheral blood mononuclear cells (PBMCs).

The CDR3 spells CASSLDRQGPQETQYF. The CDR3 DNA reads TGCGCCAGCAGCTTAGACCGACAGGGGCCTCAAGAGACCCAGTACTTC. The chain uses TRBV5-1 and TRBJ2-5, with 8 positions matching TRBD1. V gave up 2 bases and J gave up 2 bases; unmatched junction bases: 8. Germline loops: CDR1 SGHRS, CDR2 YFSETQ. CDR3 size: 16 residues. The full variable domain, completed using reference TRBV5-1 and TRBJ2-5, is KAGVTQTPRYLIKTRGQQVTLSCSPISGHRSVSWYQQTPGQGLQFLFEYFSETQRNKGNFPGRFSGRQFSNSRSEMNVSTLELGDSALYLCASSLDRQGPQETQYFGPGTRLLVL.